This T cell receptor beta chain was identified in a study of shared clonotypes between healthy human individuals. Study information: Plates per donor: three CD4 naive, three CD4 memory, two CD8 naive, one CD8 memory. Study-wide results and limits: Sorted-subset sequencing was shown by rarefaction to be incomplete despite large depth. Generation of non-shared clonotypes was less probable than generation of clonotypes shared by all four donors.

About this clone: The antigen is undetermined.

The assay was immunoSEQ multiplex PCR, and TCRdb's table has in-frame clones only and misses some. The sample has 640,000 or so clones, about two thirds seen once. The CD4+ fraction was divided into a CD45RA+ naive subset and a CD45RA-negative memory subset. Germline V gene lookup returns CDR1 SGHRS and CDR2 YFSETQ. This CDR3 comprises 16 residues. The V gene lost 0 bases and the J gene lost 4 bases, with 15 bases spanning the gap. The receptor was isolated from a woman aged 25 to 39 in good health. The J gene is TRBJ2-3, the V gene TRBV5-1; TRBD2 is a possible D gene (6 bases). The specimen was memory CD4+ T cells sorted from blood. Subset reported: CD45RA-negative fraction. The CDR3 DNA follows: TGCGCCAGCAGCTTGGCCCCGCGACTAGACGCAGATACGCAGTATTTT. It translates to CASSLAPRLDADTQYF.